The 20 T cell receptor beta chains presented below share a single source sample, sequenced in a study of blood T cell repertoires in COVID-19. Assay used: immunoSEQ multiplex PCR; TCRdb lists only in-frame clones, some missing. Of tens of thousands of clones listed, roughly 80% are singletons. The sample taken for sequencing was peripheral blood. All receptors derive from an older woman with acute or convalescent COVID-19.

The rearrangement joins TRBV2 to TRBJ2-2; D might be TRBD2 (6 bases). CDR3 length: 13 amino acids. The germline V gene encodes CDR1 SNHLY and CDR2 FYNNEI. Trimming removed 5 bases from V and 6 bases from J, with 10 bases in between. CDR3 residues: CASSQQRAGELFF. The CDR3 DNA follows: TGTGCCAGCAGTCAACAGCGGGCCGGGGAGCTGTTTTTT.

The chain joins TRBV5-6 to TRBJ2-3, with 7 bases lining up with TRBD2. V trimming: 4 bases; J trimming: 2 bases; junction bases outside the gene matches: 4. The CDR3 extends over 14 amino acids. Germline CDR1 and CDR2: SGHDT and YYEEEE. The CDR3 nucleotides are TGTGCCAGCAGCGGGGGAGGGGCCACAGATACGCAGTATTTT. It yields the protein CASSGGGATDTQYF. Using reference TRBV5-6 and TRBJ2-3 for the parts outside the CDR3, the full variable domain is DAGVTQSPTHLIKTRGQQVTLRCSPKSGHDTVSWYQQALGQGPQFIFQYYEEEERQRGNFPDRFSGHQFPNYSSELNVNALLLGDSALYLCASSGGGATDTQYFGPGTRLTVL.

This clone was seen only once. J is TRBJ1-1 and V is TRBV2, with no clear D. Germline V gives CDR1 SNHLY, CDR2 FYNNEI. The CDR3 runs to 14 residues. Trimming took 6 bases from V and 0 from J, leaving 11 bases between them. CDR3 DNA: TGTGCCAGCAGACCCCAGACTATGAACACTGAAGCTTTCTTT. Protein sequence: CASRPQTMNTEAFF.

This clone was observed a handful of times. This rearrangement joins TRBV5-1 to TRBJ1-1; D unclear. This CDR3 is 12 amino acids long. V was pared by 0 bases and J by 5 bases, with 5 bases between. Germline V gene sequence: CDR1 SGHRS, CDR2 YFSETQ. Written as DNA, the CDR3 is TGCGCCAGCAGCTTGGTGGCTACTGAAGCTTTCTTT. It encodes CASSLVATEAFF. The variable domain in full, with the rest retrieved from reference TRBV5-1 and TRBJ1-1, is KAGVTQTPRYLIKTRGQQVTLSCSPISGHRSVSWYQQTPGQGLQFLFEYFSETQRNKGNFPGRFSGRQFSNSRSEMNVSTLELGDSALYLCASSLVATEAFFGQGTRLTVV.

This clone has a single count. This chain links TRBV2 with TRBJ2-1, with TRBD2 matching 7 bases. The CDR3 contains 15 residues. J lost 4 bases, V lost 3 bases, and 6 bases had no gene match. The germline gives CDR1 SNHLY, CDR2 FYNNEI. CDR3 protein: CASSDRGSGYNEQFF. The CDR3 DNA reads TGTGCCAGCAGTGATCGCGGGAGTGGTTACAATGAGCAGTTCTTC. The full variable domain, rest sourced from reference TRBV2 and TRBJ2-1, is EPEVTQTPSHQVTQMGQEVILRCVPISNHLYFYWYRQILGQKVEFLVSFYNNEISEKSEIFDDQFSVERPDGSNFTLKIRSTKLEDSAMYFCASSDRGSGYNEQFFGPGTRLTVL.

The chain has TRBV3-1 (or the pseudogene TRBV3-2) and TRBJ2-5; D is uncertain. Looked up from germline, CDR1 is LGHDT and CDR2 is YNNKEL (reference sequence). Trimming left V 3 bases short and J 5 bases short, with 13 bases between. The CDR3 extends over 14 amino acids. CDR3 in DNA: TGTGCCAGCAGCCAGAGAGCGACGACGGAGACCCAGTACTTC. Translating gives CASSQRATTETQYF.

Points on this clone: The same CDR3 is also encoded by other DNA sequences in this sample. The chain carries TRBV7-3 and TRBJ1-1, with 7 bases identical to TRBD1. V was pared by 5 bases and J by 3 bases, with 3 bases of the junction left unmatched. The CDR3 sequence is 13 residues long. The germline V gene has CDR1 SGHTA and CDR2 FQGTGA. The CDR3 here is CASSLDRDTEAFF. CDR3 nucleotide sequence: TGTGCCAGCAGCCTCGACAGGGACACTGAAGCTTTCTTT.

The genes are TRBV7-8 and TRBJ2-7, with 13 positions matching TRBD2. The ends lost 6 bases at V and 6 bases at J; junction bases unmatched: 8. Per the germline V gene, CDR1 is SGHVS and CDR2 is FQNEAQ. The CDR3 has 15 residues. The DNA of the CDR3 is TGTGCCAGCAGTTTCTTACTAGCGGGGGGGCGCGAGCAGTACTTC. Its protein product is CASSFLLAGGREQYF.

This clone was observed a handful of times. J is TRBJ2-2 and V is TRBV24-1; D call uncertain. The CDR3 has 14 residues. Deletions cut 9 bases from V and 1 base from J, with 11 bases between. Germline V gives CDR1 KGHDR, CDR2 SFDVKD. The CDR3 DNA is TGTGCCACCCGAGGCCGAGAGAACACCGGGGAGCTGTTTTTT. Its translation: CATRGRENTGELFF.

This chain links TRBV3-1 (or the pseudogene TRBV3-2) with TRBJ1-3; D is undetermined. The germline V and J ends were trimmed by 3 bases and 4 bases, with 16 bases remaining between them. Germline-derived CDR1 and CDR2 are LGHDT and YNNKEL (reference sequence). The CDR3 totals 16 residues. CDR3 coding DNA: TGTGCCAGCAGCCAGAGGACGGCGGGATACGGAAACACCATATATTTT. Translation: CASSQRTAGYGNTIYF.

The chain joins TRBV19 to TRBJ2-2; TRBD1 agrees at 7 bases. CDR1 and CDR2 from the germline V gene are LNHDA and SQIVND (reference sequence). V lost 5 bases, J lost 6 bases, and 12 bases stayed unmatched. The CDR3 is 16 amino acids. DNA for the CDR3: TGTGCCAGTAGTTTATCAGGGGGTAGGTCGGCCGGGGAGCTGTTTTTT. Protein product: CASSLSGGRSAGELFF.

J is TRBJ1-2 and V is TRBV5-4; possible D gene TRBD1, 5 bases. The CDR3 loop spans 16 amino acids. Per the germline V gene, CDR1 is SGHNT and CDR2 is YYREEE (reference sequence). V dropped 1 base and J dropped 1 base, with 14 bases sitting between them. The CDR3 spells CASSLPLTDHNYGYTF. In DNA, the CDR3 is TGTGCCAGCAGCTTGCCGCTGACAGACCATAACTATGGCTACACCTTC. The variable domain in full, with the rest retrieved from reference TRBV5-4 and TRBJ1-2, is ETGVTQSPTHLIKTRGQQVTLRCSSQSGHNTVSWYQQALGQGPQFIFQYYREEENGRGNFPPRFSGLQFPNYSSELNVNALELDDSALYLCASSLPLTDHNYGYTFGSGTRLTVV.

The rearrangement joins TRBV30 to TRBJ1-5, with 7 bases identical to TRBD1. Germline V gene lookup returns CDR1 GTSNPN and CDR2 SVGIG (reference sequence). CDR3 length: 14 residues. After removal of 0 bases from V and 6 bases from J, the junction contained 5 bases not matched to a gene. The CDR3 DNA sequence: TGTGCCTGGAGTGTTGGGACAGTGAGTCAGCCCCAGCATTTT. Residues: CAWSVGTVSQPQHF. The whole variable domain, filled in from reference TRBV30 and TRBJ1-5, reads SQTIHQWPATLVQPVGSPLSLECTVEGTSNPNLYWYRQAAGRGLQLLFYSVGIGQISSEVPQNLSASRPQDRQFILSSKKLLLSDSGFYLCAWSVGTVSQPQHFGDGTRLSIL.

The chain is built from TRBV28 and TRBJ1-1; perhaps TRBD1 as D (5 bases). CDR1 is MDHEN and CDR2 is SYDVKM in the germline V gene. V was trimmed by 10 bases and J by 4 bases, leaving 19 bases between them. The CDR3 consists of 14 residues. Here the CDR3 reads CATLPTGEITEAFF. The CDR3 DNA sequence: TGTGCCACCCTACCTACGGGGGAAATCACTGAAGCTTTCTTT. The entire variable domain, with the rest obtained from reference TRBV28 and TRBJ1-1, is as follows: DVKVTQSSRYLVKRTGEKVFLECVQDMDHENMFWYRQDPGLGLRLIYFSYDVKMKEKGDIPEGYSVSREKKERFSLILESASTNQTSMYLCATLPTGEITEAFFGQGTRLTVV.

The genes are TRBV18 and TRBJ2-6, with TRBD1 matching over 7 bases. This CDR3 contains 15 residues. The germline CDR1 and CDR2 sequences are KGHSH and LQKENI. With V trimmed by 4 bases and J by 2 bases, 2 bases remained unmatched. The CDR3 nucleotides read TGTGCCAGCTCACAAACAGGGGCTGGGGCCAACGTCCTGACTTTC. This gives the protein CASSQTGAGANVLTF.

The chain employs TRBV6-2 or TRBV6-3 and TRBJ1-1; 9 nucleotides agree with TRBD1. The CDR3 extends over 15 amino acids. V dropped 2 bases and J dropped 1; count of bases not matched to a gene: 2. The V gene's germline CDR1 is MNHEY and CDR2 SVGEGT. The chain's CDR3 is CASSYGTGRNTEAFF. CDR3 nucleotide sequence: TGTGCCAGCAGTTACGGGACAGGGCGGAACACTGAAGCTTTCTTT.

This chain uses TRBV27 with TRBJ2-7, with 9 positions matching TRBD1. This CDR3 is built from 15 residues. Germline lookup yields CDR1 MNHEY and CDR2 SMNVEV (reference sequence). The junction had 8 bases not matched to a gene; V was cut back by 6 bases and J by 2 bases. The CDR3 region is CASRPGTGSAYEQYF. CDR3 DNA: TGTGCCAGCAGACCCGGGACAGGGAGCGCCTACGAGCAGTACTTC.

The J gene is TRBJ2-3, the V gene TRBV19; 8 bases are shared with TRBD2. CDR1 is LNHDA, CDR2 SQIVND, per germline (reference sequence). With 3 bases clipped from V and 3 bases from J, the junction kept 8 bases outside the gene matches. The CDR3 has 16 amino acids. The CDR3 here is CASSIILAGDTDTQYF. Here the CDR3 DNA reads TGTGCCAGTAGTATTATCCTAGCGGGTGATACAGATACGCAGTATTTT.

The gene calls are TRBV10-1 and TRBJ2-7; 7 nucleotides align to TRBD2. Germline V CDR1 and CDR2: WNHNN, SYGVQD (reference sequence). The ends lost 8 bases at V and 2 bases at J; junction bases unmatched: 15. CDR3 size: 16 residues. CDR3 nucleotide sequence: TGCGCCAGCTTCATCAGCGGGACTGCCTATACCTACGAGCAGTACTTC. It encodes CASFISGTAYTYEQYF.

The chain has TRBV6-5 and TRBJ2-5; maybe TRBD2 (5 bases). Germline assignment: CDR1 MNHEY and CDR2 SVGAGI. The CDR3 is made up of 14 amino acids. Trimming took 0 bases from V and 7 from J, leaving 12 bases between them. This chain's CDR3 is CASSYSLGGGTQYF. The DNA for the CDR3 is TGTGCCAGCAGTTACTCGCTAGGAGGAGGGACCCAGTACTTC.